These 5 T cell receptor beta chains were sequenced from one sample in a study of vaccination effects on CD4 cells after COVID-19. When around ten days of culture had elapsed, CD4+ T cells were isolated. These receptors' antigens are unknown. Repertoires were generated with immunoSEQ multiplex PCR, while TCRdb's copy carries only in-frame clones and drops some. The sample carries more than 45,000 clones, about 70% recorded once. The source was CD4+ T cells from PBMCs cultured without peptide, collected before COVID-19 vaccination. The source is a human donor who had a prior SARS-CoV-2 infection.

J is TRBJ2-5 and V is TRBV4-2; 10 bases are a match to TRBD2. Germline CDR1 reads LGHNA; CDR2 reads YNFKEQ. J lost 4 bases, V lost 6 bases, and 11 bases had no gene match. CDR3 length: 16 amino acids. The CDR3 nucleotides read TGTGCCAGCAGTCACCAACTAGCGGGACTTTCAGAGACCCAGTACTTC. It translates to CASSHQLAGLSETQYF.

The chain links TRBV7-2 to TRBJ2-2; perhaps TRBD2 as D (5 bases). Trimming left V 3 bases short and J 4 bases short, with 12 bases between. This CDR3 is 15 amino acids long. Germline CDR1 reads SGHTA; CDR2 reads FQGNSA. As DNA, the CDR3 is TGTGCCAGCAGCTTTTCCCAGGCGGGCACCGGGGAGCTGTTTTTT. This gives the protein CASSFSQAGTGELFF.

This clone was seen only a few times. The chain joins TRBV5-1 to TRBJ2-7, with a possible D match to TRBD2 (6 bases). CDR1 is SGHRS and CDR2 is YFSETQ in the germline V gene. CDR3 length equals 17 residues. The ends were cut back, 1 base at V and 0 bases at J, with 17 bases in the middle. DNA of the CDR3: TGCGCCAGCAGCTTGTCCCGGGACTCCGCCAGCTCCTACGAGCAGTACTTC. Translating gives CASSLSRDSASSYEQYF.

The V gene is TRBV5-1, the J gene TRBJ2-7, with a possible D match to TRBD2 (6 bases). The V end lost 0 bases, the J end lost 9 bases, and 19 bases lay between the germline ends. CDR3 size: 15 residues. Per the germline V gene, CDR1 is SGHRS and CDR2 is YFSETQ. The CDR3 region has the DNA TGCGCCAGCAGCTTGGGTACGGCTGCGGGATTGGGGCAGTACTTC. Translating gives CASSLGTAAGLGQYF.

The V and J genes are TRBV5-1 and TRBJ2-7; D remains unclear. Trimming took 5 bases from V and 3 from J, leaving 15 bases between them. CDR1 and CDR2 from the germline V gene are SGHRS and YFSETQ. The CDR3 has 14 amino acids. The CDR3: CASSVGSGYYEQYF. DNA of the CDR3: TGCGCCAGCAGTGTTGGGTCAGGCTACTACGAGCAGTACTTC. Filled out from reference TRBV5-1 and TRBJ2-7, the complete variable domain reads KAGVTQTPRYLIKTRGQQVTLSCSPISGHRSVSWYQQTPGQGLQFLFEYFSETQRNKGNFPGRFSGRQFSNSRSEMNVSTLELGDSALYLCASSVGSGYYEQYFGPGTRLTVT.